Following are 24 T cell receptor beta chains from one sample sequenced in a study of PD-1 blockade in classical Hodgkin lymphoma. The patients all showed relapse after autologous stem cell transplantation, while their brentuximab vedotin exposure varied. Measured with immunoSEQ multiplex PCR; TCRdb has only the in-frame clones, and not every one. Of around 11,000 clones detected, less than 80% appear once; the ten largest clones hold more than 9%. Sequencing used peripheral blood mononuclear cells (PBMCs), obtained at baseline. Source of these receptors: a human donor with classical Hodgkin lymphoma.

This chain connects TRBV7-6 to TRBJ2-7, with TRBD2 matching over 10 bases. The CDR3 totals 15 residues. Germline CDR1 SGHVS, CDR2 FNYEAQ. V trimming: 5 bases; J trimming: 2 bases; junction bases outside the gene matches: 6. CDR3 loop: CASSPRTSGTYEQYF. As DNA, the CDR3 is TGTGCCAGCAGCCCTCGGACTAGCGGTACCTACGAGCAGTACTTC.

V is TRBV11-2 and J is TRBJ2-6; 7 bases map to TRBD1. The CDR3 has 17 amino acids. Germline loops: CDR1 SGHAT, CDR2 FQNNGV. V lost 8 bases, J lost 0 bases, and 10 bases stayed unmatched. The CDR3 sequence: CASPIGQALSGANVLTF. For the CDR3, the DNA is TGTGCCAGCCCCATCGGACAGGCCCTCTCTGGGGCCAACGTCCTGACTTTC.

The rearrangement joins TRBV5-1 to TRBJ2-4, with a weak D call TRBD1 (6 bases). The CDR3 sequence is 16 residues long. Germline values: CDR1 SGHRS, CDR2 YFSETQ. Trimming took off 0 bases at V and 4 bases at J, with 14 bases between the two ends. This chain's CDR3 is CASSLAEGRGKNIQYF. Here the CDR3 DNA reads TGCGCCAGCAGCTTGGCCGAGGGCAGGGGAAAAAACATTCAGTACTTC. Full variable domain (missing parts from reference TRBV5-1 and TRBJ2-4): KAGVTQTPRYLIKTRGQQVTLSCSPISGHRSVSWYQQTPGQGLQFLFEYFSETQRNKGNFPGRFSGRQFSNSRSEMNVSTLELGDSALYLCASSLAEGRGKNIQYFGAGTRLSVL.

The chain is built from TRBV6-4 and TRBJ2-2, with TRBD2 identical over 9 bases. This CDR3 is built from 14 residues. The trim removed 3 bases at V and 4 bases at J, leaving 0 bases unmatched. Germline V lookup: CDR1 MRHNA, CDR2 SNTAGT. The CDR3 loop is CASSERGGTGELFF. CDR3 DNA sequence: TGTGCCAGCAGTGAGCGGGGGGGCACCGGGGAGCTGTTTTTT.

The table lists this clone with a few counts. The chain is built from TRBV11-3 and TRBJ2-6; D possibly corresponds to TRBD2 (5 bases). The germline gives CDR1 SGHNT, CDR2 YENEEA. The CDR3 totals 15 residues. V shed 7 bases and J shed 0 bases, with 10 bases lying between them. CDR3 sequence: CASTPGISGANVLTF. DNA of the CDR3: TGTGCCAGCACCCCCGGGATCTCTGGGGCCAACGTCCTGACTTTC.

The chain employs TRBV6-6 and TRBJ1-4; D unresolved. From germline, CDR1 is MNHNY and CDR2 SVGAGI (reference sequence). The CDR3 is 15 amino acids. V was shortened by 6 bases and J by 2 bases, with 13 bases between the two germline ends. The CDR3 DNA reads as TGTGCCAGCAGCCGAGGACGGCTTACTAATGAAAAACTGTTTTTT. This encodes CASSRGRLTNEKLFF.

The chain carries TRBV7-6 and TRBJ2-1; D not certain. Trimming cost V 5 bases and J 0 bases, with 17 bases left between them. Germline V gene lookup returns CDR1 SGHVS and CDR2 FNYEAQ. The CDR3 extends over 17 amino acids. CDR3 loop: CASSPGHITSSYNEQFF. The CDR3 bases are TGTGCCAGCAGCCCGGGCCACATAACGAGCTCCTACAATGAGCAGTTCTTC.

CDR3 residues: CASSLNSLGQPQHF. The CDR3 DNA sequence: TGTGCCAGCAGCTTAAACAGTCTGGGTCAGCCCCAGCATTTT. The chain uses TRBV7-2 and TRBJ1-5; D is uncertain. CDR3 length equals 14 residues. CDR1 and CDR2 (germline): SGHTA, FQGNSA. V was cut by 2 bases and J by 6 bases, with 11 bases left in between.

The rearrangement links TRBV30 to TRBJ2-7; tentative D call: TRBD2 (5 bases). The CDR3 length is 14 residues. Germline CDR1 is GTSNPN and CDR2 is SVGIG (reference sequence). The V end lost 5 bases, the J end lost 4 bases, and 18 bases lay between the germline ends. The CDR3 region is CAWGPGSVEYEQYF. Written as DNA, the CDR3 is TGTGCCTGGGGCCCGGGGTCAGTGGAATACGAGCAGTACTTC.

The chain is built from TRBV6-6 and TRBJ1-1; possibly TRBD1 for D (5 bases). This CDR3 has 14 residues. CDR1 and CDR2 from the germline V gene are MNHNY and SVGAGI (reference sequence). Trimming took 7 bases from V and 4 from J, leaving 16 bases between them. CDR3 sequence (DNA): TGTGCCAGCACCGGACAATACCGGGGCACTGAAGCTTTCTTT. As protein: CASTGQYRGTEAFF.

The DNA of the CDR3 is TGTGCCAGCAGCGCGGACAGTAACACTGAAGCTTTCTTT. It is translated as CASSADSNTEAFF. This sequence joins TRBV7-6 and TRBJ1-1; D possibly corresponds to TRBD1 (6 bases). CDR1 and CDR2 (germline): SGHVS, FNYEAQ. This CDR3 comprises 13 residues. V lost 5 bases to trimming and J lost 2 bases, with 9 bases between them.

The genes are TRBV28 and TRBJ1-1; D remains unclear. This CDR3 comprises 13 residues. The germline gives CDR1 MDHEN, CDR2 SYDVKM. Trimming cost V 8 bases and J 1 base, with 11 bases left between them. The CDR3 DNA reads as TGTGCCAGCGGAAAACTTCGGAACACTGAAGCTTTCTTT. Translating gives CASGKLRNTEAFF.

The CDR3 loop is CASSPRLVYEQYF. The CDR3 DNA sequence: TGCGCCAGCAGCCCCCGACTGGTCTACGAGCAGTACTTC. This chain uses TRBV4-1 with TRBJ2-7, with D unclear. The CDR3 sequence is 13 residues long. The V end lost 4 bases, the J end lost 3 bases, and 10 bases lay between the germline ends. Germline CDR1 is MGHRA and CDR2 is YSYEKL.

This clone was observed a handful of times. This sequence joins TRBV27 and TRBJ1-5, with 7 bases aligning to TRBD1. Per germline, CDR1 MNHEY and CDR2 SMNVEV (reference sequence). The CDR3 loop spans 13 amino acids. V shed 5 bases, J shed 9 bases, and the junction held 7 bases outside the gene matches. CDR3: CASSVYRGGPQHF. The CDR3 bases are TGTGCCAGCAGTGTCTACAGGGGAGGGCCCCAGCATTTT.

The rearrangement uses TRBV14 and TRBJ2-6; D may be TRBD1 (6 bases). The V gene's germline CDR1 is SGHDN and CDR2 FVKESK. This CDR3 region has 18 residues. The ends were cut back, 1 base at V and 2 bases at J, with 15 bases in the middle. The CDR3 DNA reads TGTGCCAGCAGCCAAGTGCTGGGGGCTGGTGCTGGGGCCAACGTCCTGACTTTC. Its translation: CASSQVLGAGAGANVLTF.

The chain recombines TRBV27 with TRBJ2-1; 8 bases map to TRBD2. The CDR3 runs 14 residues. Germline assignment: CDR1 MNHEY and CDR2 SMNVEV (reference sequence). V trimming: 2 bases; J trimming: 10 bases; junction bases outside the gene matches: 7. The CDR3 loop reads CASSLGTSSREQFF. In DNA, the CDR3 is TGTGCCAGCAGTTTAGGGACTAGTTCACGGGAGCAGTTCTTC.

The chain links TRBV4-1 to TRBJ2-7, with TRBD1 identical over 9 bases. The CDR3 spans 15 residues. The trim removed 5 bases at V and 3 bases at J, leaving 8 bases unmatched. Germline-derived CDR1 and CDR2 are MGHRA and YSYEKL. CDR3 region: CASSVVGQGVYEQYF. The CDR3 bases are TGCGCCAGCAGCGTGGTGGGACAGGGAGTCTACGAGCAGTACTTC.

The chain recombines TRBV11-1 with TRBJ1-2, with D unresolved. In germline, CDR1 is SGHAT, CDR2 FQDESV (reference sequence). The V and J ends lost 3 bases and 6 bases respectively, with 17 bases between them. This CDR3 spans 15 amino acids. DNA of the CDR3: TGTGCCAGCAGCTTGGGGAGACTAATCCATGATGGCTACACCTTC. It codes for CASSLGRLIHDGYTF.

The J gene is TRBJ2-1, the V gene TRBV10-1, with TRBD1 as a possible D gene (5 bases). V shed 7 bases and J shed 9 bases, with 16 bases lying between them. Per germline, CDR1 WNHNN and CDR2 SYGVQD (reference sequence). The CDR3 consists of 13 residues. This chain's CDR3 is CASTGCLIAEQFF. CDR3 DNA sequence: TGCGCCAGCACAGGGTGCCTTATCGCTGAGCAGTTCTTC.

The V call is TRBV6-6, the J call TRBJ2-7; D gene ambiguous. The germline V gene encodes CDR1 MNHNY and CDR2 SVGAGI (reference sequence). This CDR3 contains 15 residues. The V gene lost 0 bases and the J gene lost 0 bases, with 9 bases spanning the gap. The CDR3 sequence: CASSYSGGDSYEQYF. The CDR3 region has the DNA TGTGCCAGCAGTTACTCGGGCGGAGACTCCTACGAGCAGTACTTC.

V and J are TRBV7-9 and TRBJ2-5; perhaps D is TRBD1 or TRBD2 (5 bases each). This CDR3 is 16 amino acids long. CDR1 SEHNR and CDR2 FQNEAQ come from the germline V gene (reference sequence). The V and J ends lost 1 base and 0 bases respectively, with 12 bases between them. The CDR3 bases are TGTGCCAGCAGCTTAGTGGCCAGGGAGTACCAAGAGACCCAGTACTTC. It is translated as CASSLVAREYQETQYF.

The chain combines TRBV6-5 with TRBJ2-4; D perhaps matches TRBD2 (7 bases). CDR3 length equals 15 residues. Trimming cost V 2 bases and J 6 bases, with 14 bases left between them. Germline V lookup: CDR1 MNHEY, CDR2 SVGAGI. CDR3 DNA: TGTGCCAGCAGTTACGGGGGGGCTGTTTTAAACATTCAGTACTTC. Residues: CASSYGGAVLNIQYF.

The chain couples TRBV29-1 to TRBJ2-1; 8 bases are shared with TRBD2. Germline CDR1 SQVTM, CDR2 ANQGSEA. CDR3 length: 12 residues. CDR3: CSWGRGENEQFF. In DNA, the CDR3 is TGCAGTTGGGGGCGGGGGGAAAATGAGCAGTTCTTC.

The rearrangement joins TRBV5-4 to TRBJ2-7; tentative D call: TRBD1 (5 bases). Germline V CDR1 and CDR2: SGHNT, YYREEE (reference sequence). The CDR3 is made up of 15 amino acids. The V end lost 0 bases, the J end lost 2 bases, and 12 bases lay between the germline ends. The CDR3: CASSLDRPQTYEQYF. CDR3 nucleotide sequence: TGTGCCAGCAGCTTGGACAGGCCCCAGACCTACGAGCAGTACTTC. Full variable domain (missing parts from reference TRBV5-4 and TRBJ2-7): ETGVTQSPTHLIKTRGQQVTLRCSSQSGHNTVSWYQQALGQGPQFIFQYYREEENGRGNFPPRFSGLQFPNYSSELNVNALELDDSALYLCASSLDRPQTYEQYFGPGTRLTVT.